These 11 T cell receptor beta chains were all obtained from the same sample, sequenced in a study of cytomegalovirus exposure and HLA in healthy donors (dated by TCRdb to the late 2010s). The library was obtained by the immunoSEQ multiplex PCR assay. For the multiplex PCR, a mixture combining 60 forward primers for TCR Vbeta segments and 13 reverse primers for TCR Jbeta segments was used. Sourced from immuneACCESS, this table was stored by TCRdb with only in-frame sequences that have V and J called. A share of the clones is absent; for the studies checked, an unresolved V gene accounts for under half, and the remainder has no known explanation. For this sample the table gives some 150,000 clones, of which roughly 82% were detected only once. Jointly, the top ten make up about 10% of the sample. The sequenced material came from PBMCs. These receptors all stem from a man aged 45 to 65 in good health and CMV-seropositive.

This clone occurred once. CDR3 nucleotide sequence: TGTGCCAGCAGCCCTTTTAGCGGGGGGGCCGAGGAGCAGTACTTC. It translates to CASSPFSGGAEEQYF. The V gene is TRBV6-1, the J gene TRBJ2-7, with 11 bases identical to TRBD2. J lost 7 bases, V lost 6 bases, and 11 bases had no gene match. CDR1 and CDR2 (germline): MNHNS, SASEGT. The CDR3 consists of 15 residues.

This rearrangement joins TRBV18 to TRBJ2-2, with D possibly TRBD1 on 6 matching bases. This CDR3 is 15 amino acids long. Trimming removed 3 bases at V and 7 bases at J, with 15 bases between. Germline CDR1 is KGHSH and CDR2 is LQKENI. The CDR3 bases are TGTGCCAGCTCACCTACAAACCAGGGGAGCGGGGAGCTGTTTTTT. It is translated as CASSPTNQGSGELFF.

The chain combines TRBV7-9 with TRBJ2-2, with TRBD2 as a possible D gene (6 bases). The V gene lost 1 base and the J gene lost 2 bases, with 8 bases spanning the gap. CDR3 size: 15 residues. Germline V CDR1 and CDR2: SEHNR, FQNEAQ (reference sequence). The CDR3: CASSLGTINTGELFF. CDR3 nucleotides: TGTGCCAGCAGCTTAGGGACTATCAACACCGGGGAGCTGTTTTTT.

The genes are TRBV5-6 and TRBJ1-2, with D perhaps TRBD1 (5 bases). This CDR3 comprises 14 residues. V lost 0 bases to trimming and J lost 4 bases, with 10 bases between them. Germline CDR1 SGHDT, CDR2 YYEEEE. CDR3 in amino acids: CASSLEGASYGYTF. CDR3 DNA: TGTGCCAGCAGCTTGGAAGGGGCCTCCTATGGCTACACCTTC.

V usage is TRBV18 and J usage is TRBJ2-7, with 12 bases lining up with TRBD2. The junction had 4 bases not matched to a gene; V was cut back by 1 base and J by 0 bases. This CDR3 has 17 residues. The germline V gene has CDR1 KGHSH and CDR2 LQKENI. The CDR3 DNA reads TGTGCCAGCTCACCACGGACTAGCGGGGTTAGCTCCTACGAGCAGTACTTC. It translates to CASSPRTSGVSSYEQYF.

This clone was found once. V gene TRBV7-2 combines with J gene TRBJ2-7; TRBD1 aligns across 7 bases. V gave up 5 bases and J gave up 0 bases; unmatched junction bases: 7. CDR3 length: 15 amino acids. Germline CDR1 SGHTA, CDR2 FQGNSA. CDR3 residues: CASSLPGQLSYEQYF. Here the CDR3 DNA reads TGTGCCAGCAGCCTGCCGGGACAGCTCTCCTACGAGCAGTACTTC.

The genes are TRBV30 and TRBJ2-1, with no clear D. The V and J ends lost 4 bases and 7 bases respectively, with 8 bases between them. The CDR3 loop spans 11 amino acids. Germline V gene lookup returns CDR1 GTSNPN and CDR2 SVGIG (reference sequence). In nucleotides, the CDR3 is TGTGCCTGGAAAGAGTGGAATGAGCAGTTCTTC. Translating gives CAWKEWNEQFF. Complete variable domain (other parts from reference TRBV30 and TRBJ2-1): SQTIHQWPATLVQPVGSPLSLECTVEGTSNPNLYWYRQAAGRGLQLLFYSVGIGQISSEVPQNLSASRPQDRQFILSSKKLLLSDSGFYLCAWKEWNEQFFGPGTRLTVL.

The chain uses TRBV21-1 and TRBJ2-5; the table gives TRBD2 as D, unverified against the DNA. TRBV21-1 is an annotated pseudogene. The CDR3 loop spans 18 amino acids. Here the CDR3 reads CASRLVEGERGFEETQYF. The DNA of the CDR3 is TGTGCCAGCAGGTTAGTAGAGGGCGAGCGGGGGTTCGAAGAGACCCAGTACTTC.

This clone was observed a few times. V gene TRBV7-8 combines with J gene TRBJ2-5, with D tentatively TRBD1 (6 bases). V lost 5 bases to trimming and J lost 7 bases, with 26 bases between them. Germline CDR1 SGHVS, CDR2 FQNEAQ. The length of the CDR3 is 17 residues. The CDR3 region has the DNA TGTGCCAGCAGCAACCCCATAAGGACAGTGATTCACGGGACCCAGTACTTC. Its translation: CASSNPIRTVIHGTQYF.

The rearrangement joins TRBV6-6 to TRBJ2-3; 10 bases agree with TRBD1. This CDR3 has 15 amino acids. The germline V gene encodes CDR1 MNHNY and CDR2 SVGAGI (reference sequence). V was clipped by 5 bases and J by 6 bases; unmatched bases: 8. CDR3 in amino acids: CASSPQGQGWDTQYF. The CDR3 DNA is TGTGCCAGCAGTCCCCAGGGACAGGGGTGGGATACGCAGTATTTT.

The chain recombines TRBV7-8 with TRBJ1-1; D is perhaps TRBD1 (5 bases). V lost 1 base, J lost 8 bases, and 14 bases lay in between. The CDR3 has 14 amino acids. The germline gives CDR1 SGHVS, CDR2 FQNEAQ. For the CDR3, the DNA is TGTGCCAGCAGCTTAGGGGGCGGGGATATCGAAGCTTTCTTT. Protein product: CASSLGGGDIEAFF.